This TCR beta chain was sequenced during a study of T cell responses to AZD1222 COVID-19 vaccine. The study, taken as a whole, reports: Clonal diversity was possibly underestimated, and the donors were mostly white British, with more females. Once two AZD1222 doses were given, Spike-specific TCR breadth and depth went up. Baseline seropositivity characterized only a handful of AZD1222 recipients.

In the case of this clone: Antigen unknown.

Sequenced by immunoSEQ multiplex PCR; TCRdb stores in-frame clones only, minus some. The sample shows approximately 110,000 clones, 87% of them seen only once. This CDR3 is built from 15 residues. J gave up 5 bases and V 2 bases, and 5 bases lay outside the gene matches. Germline values: CDR1 SEHNR, CDR2 FQNEAQ (reference sequence). The chain recombines TRBV7-9 with TRBJ1-4; TRBD1 aligns across 7 bases. The receptor was isolated from an adult who received the AZD1222 COVID-19 vaccine. This specimen consisted of peripheral blood, obtained 28 days after the second AZD1222 dose. CDR3 sequence: CASSLKGAENEKLFF. The CDR3 DNA is TGTGCCAGCAGCTTAAAGGGGGCTGAGAATGAAAAACTGTTTTTT.